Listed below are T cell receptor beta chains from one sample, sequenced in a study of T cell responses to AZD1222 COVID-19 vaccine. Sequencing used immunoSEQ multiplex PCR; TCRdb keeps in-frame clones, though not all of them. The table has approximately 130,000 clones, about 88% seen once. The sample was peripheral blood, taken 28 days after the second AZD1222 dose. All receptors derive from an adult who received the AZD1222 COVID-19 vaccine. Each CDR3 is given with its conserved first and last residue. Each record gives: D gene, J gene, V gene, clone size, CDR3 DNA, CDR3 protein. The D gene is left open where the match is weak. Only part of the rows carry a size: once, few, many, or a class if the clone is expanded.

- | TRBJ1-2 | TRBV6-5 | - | TGTGCCAGCAGTTATATCGACAGGACCTATGGCTACACCTTC | CASSYIDRTYGYTF
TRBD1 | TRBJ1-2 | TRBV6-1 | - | TGTGCCAGCAGTGAGGGGGGACAGAACTATGGCTACACCTTC | CASSEGGQNYGYTF
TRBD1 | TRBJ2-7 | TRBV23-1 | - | TGCGCCAGCAGTCAAACGGACAGGGCGAATGAGCAGTACTTC | CASSQTDRANEQYF
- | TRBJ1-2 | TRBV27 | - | TGTGCCAGGATCAAAGGGTCCGGCTACACCTTC | CARIKGSGYTF
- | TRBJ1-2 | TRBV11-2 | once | TGTGCCAGCAGCTCCGACTTCCGGGACACTCAGAACTATGGCTACACCTTC | CASSSDFRDTQNYGYTF
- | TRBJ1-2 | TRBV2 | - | TGTGCCAGCAGTGAAATAGCCGGGACGAGCTATGGCTACACCTTC | CASSEIAGTSYGYTF
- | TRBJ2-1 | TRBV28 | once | TGTGCCAGCAACGAAATCTCCTACAATGAGCAGTTCTTC | CASNEISYNEQFF
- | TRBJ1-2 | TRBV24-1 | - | TGTGCCACCAGTGATTCTGAAGGGGATGGCTACACCTTC | CATSDSEGDGYTF
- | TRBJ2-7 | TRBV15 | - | TGTGCCACCAGCAGAGATCCCAGCGACGAGCAGTACTTC | CATSRDPSDEQYF
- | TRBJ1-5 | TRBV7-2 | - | TGTGCCAGCAGCTTTCGGGACCAGCCCCAGCATTTT | CASSFRDQPQHF
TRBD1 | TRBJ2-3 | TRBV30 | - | TGTGCCTGTACCGGGACAGGCACAGATACGCAGTATTTT | CACTGTGTDTQYF
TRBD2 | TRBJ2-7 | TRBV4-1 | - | TGCGCCAGCAGCCAAGACGGGACTAGCTCCTACGAGCAGTACTTC | CASSQDGTSSYEQYF
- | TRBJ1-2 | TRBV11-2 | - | TGTGCCAGCAGCTTTATGGGGGCGCGAGGCTACACCTTC | CASSFMGARGYTF
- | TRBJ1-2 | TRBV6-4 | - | TGTGCCAGCAGTGACTCCGGCAGGGGATTCAGCTACACCTTC | CASSDSGRGFSYTF
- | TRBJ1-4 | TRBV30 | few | TGTGCCTGGAGTCCCAGCGTGCTTAATGAAAAACTGTTTTTT | CAWSPSVLNEKLFF
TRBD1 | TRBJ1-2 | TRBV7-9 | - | TGTGCCAGCAGCCCGGTGACAGGGGGCCTAGGCTATGGCTACACCTTC | CASSPVTGGLGYGYTF
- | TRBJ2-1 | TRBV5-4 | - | TGTGCCAGCCGCCGTGAGGATGAGCAGTTCTTC | CASRREDEQFF
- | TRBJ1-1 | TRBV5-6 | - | TGTGCCAGCAGCTACCGAGGTTTTTGGGACTCGGACACTGAAGCTTTCTTT | CASSYRGFWDSDTEAFF
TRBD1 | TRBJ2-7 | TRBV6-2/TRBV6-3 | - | TGTGCCAGCAGTTACTCAGGACAGGGTTACGAGCAGTACTTC | CASSYSGQGYEQYF
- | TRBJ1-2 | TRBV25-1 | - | TGTGCCAGCAGTGAAGGATGGGGTTATGGCTACACCTTC | CASSEGWGYGYTF
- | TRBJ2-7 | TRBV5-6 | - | TGTGCCAGCAGCCCTGTGCCGGGGCTCGAGCAGTACTTC | CASSPVPGLEQYF
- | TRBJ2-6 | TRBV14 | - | TGTGCCAGCAGCCCTCGACGGAGCCCTGGGGCCAACGTCCTGACTTTC | CASSPRRSPGANVLTF
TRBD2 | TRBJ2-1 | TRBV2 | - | TGTGCCACACATCATTCCTCATTTAGCGGGGGGTACAATGAGCAGTTCTTC | CATHHSSFSGGYNEQFF
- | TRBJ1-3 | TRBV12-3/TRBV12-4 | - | TGTGCCAGCTCCGGGAACTCTGGAAACACCATATATTTT | CASSGNSGNTIYF
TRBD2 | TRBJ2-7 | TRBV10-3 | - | TGTGCCATTACCCCGGGACTAGCATCCTACGAGCAGTACTTC | CAITPGLASYEQYF
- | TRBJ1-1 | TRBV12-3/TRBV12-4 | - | TGTGCCAGCAGTCCACAGGTGGTGGCTGAAGCTTTCTTT | CASSPQVVAEAFF
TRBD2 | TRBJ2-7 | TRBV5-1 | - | TGCGCCAGCAGCTTGGTCCGGGGGGGACTCTACGAGCAGTACTTC | CASSLVRGGLYEQYF
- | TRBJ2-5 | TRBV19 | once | TGTGCCAGTAGGGACAGAGGCGGAGAGACCCAGTACTTC | CASRDRGGETQYF